This record covers a single TCR beta chain. The target antigen is unknown. This sample was taken from a study of beta chain features in type 1 diabetes. Broader study findings: The study notes PCR might favor shorter templates equally in patients and controls. Type 1 diabetes patients had moderately but significantly shorter TCRB CDR3s in all four CD4+ subsets.

Expressed TCRB transcripts were sequenced, since all the RNA that had been isolated was reverse transcribed. The average read count of naive, central memory and regulatory T cell samples was approximately 3.5 million. The table came from immunoSEQ multiplex PCR; TCRdb's copy has only in-frame clones and leaves some out. The sample has roughly 130,000 clones, 7% to 10% seen once. Germline CDR1 reads SNHLY; CDR2 reads FYNNEI. The CDR3 has 14 residues. V shed 6 bases and J 1 base; nucleotides not matched to a gene: 5. The source is a man between 18 and 29 years old in good health. Sequencing was carried out using central memory CD4+ T cells from blood. The chain employs TRBV2 and TRBJ1-2; 7 positions agree with TRBD1. In nucleotides, the CDR3 is TGTGCCAGCAGCTGGGACAGCCATAACTATGGCTACACCTTC. It translates to CASSWDSHNYGYTF.